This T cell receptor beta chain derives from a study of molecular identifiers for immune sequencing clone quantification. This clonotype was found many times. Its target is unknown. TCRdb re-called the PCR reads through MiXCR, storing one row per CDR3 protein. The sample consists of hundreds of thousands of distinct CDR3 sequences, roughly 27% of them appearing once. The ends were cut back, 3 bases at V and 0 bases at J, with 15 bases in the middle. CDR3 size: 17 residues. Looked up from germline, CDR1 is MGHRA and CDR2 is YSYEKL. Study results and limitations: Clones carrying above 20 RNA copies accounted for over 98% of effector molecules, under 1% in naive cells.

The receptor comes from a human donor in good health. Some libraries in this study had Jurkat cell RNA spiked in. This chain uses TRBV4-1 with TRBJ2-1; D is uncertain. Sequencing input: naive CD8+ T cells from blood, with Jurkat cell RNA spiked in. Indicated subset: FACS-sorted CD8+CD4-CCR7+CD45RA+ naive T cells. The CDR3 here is CASSQNLELSSYNEQFF. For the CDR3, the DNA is TGCGCCAGCAGCCAGAACCTTGAGCTGAGCTCCTACAATGAGCAGTTCTTC.